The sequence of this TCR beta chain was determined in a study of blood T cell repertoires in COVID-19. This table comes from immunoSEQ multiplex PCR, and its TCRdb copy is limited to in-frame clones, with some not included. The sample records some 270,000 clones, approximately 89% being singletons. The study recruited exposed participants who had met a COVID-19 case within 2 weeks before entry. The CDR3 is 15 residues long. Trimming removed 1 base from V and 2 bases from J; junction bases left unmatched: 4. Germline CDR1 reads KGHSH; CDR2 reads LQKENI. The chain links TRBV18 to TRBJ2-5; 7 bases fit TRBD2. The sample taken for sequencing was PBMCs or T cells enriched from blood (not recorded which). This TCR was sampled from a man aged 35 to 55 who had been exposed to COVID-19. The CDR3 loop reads CASSPQPSGQETQYF. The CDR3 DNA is TGTGCCAGCTCACCACAGCCTAGCGGTCAAGAGACCCAGTACTTC.